A selection of T cell receptor beta chains follows, all from one sample in a study of blood T cell repertoires in COVID-19. Libraries were prepared by immunoSEQ multiplex PCR; TCRdb keeps only in-frame clonotypes and omits some of them. The sample includes some 240,000 clones, 80% to 90% of them seen just once. The material sequenced was PBMCs or T cells enriched from blood (not recorded which). These receptors all come from a woman aged 45-65 years who had been exposed to COVID-19. Each CDR3 is given with its conserved first and last residue. The D gene is left open where the match is weak. Clone sizes are given selectively: once, few, many, or a class where the clone is expanded.

>TRBV27|TRBJ2-7|TRBD2|-
CASSLKAGGLAAYEQYF
TGTGCCAGCAGTTTAAAGGCCGGGGGACTAGCGGCCTACGAGCAGTACTTC
>TRBV6-5|TRBJ2-7|TRBD2|-
CASTGRVSYEQYF
TGTGCCAGCACGGGGAGGGTGTCCTACGAGCAGTACTTC
>TRBV6-5|TRBJ1-2|-|-
CASSRTITNGYTF
TGTGCCAGCAGTCGGACTATTACGAATGGCTACACCTTC
>TRBV30|TRBJ1-1|-|-
CAWGANTEAFF
TGTGCCTGGGGAGCTAACACTGAAGCTTTCTTT
>TRBV2|TRBJ2-3|-|-
CASSRQVGGTDTQYF
TGTGCCAGCAGTAGGCAGGTTGGTGGCACAGATACGCAGTATTTT
>TRBV7-6|TRBJ2-7|TRBD1|-
CASSLEVGQASYEQYF
TGTGCCAGCAGCTTAGAGGTGGGACAGGCCTCCTACGAGCAGTACTTC
>TRBV2|TRBJ1-2|-|-
CASRLPGLATF
TGTGCCAGCAGATTGCCGGGACTAGCTACCTTC
>TRBV4-1|TRBJ2-1|-|-
CASSQDQTGNEQFF
TGCGCCAGCAGCCAAGATCAGACGGGAAATGAGCAGTTCTTC
>TRBV7-2|TRBJ1-2|TRBD1|-
CASSGQGNYGYTF
TGTGCCAGCAGCGGACAGGGTAACTATGGCTACACCTTC
>TRBV6-5|TRBJ2-2|TRBD2|once
CASSMGTSQTGELFF
TGTGCCAGCAGTATGGGGACTAGCCAAACCGGGGAGCTGTTTTTT
>TRBV12-2|TRBJ1-1|-|-
CASRFRDRGLNEAFF
TGTGCAAGTCGCTTCCGGGACAGGGGGCTTAATGAAGCTTTCTTT
>TRBV7-2|TRBJ2-7|TRBD2|-
CASSPSGAPYEQYF
TGTGCCAGCAGCCCTAGCGGGGCCCCTTACGAGCAGTACTTC
>TRBV6-2/TRBV6-3|TRBJ1-2|TRBD1|few
CASSWYPDRGSYGYTF
TGTGCCAGCAGTTGGTACCCGGACAGGGGGTCCTATGGCTACACCTTC
>TRBV6-4|TRBJ1-6|-|-
CASSRDYNSPLHF
TGTGCCAGCAGCAGGGACTATAATTCACCCCTCCACTTT
>TRBV5-1|TRBJ1-2|-|-
CASSSTQANYGYTF
TGCGCCAGCAGCTCCACTCAGGCTAACTATGGCTACACCTTC
>TRBV7-2|TRBJ1-2|-|-
CASSPDSRGYTF
TGTGCCAGCAGCCCGGACAGTCGGGGCTACACCTTC
>TRBV6-2/TRBV6-3|TRBJ1-5|-|-
CASSAFSEGSAFSNQPQHF
TGTGCCAGCAGTGCGTTTTCGGAGGGGTCAGCCTTTAGCAATCAGCCCCAGCATTTT
>TRBV19|TRBJ1-6|-|-
CASSGSYNSPLHF
TGTGCCAGTAGCGGCTCCTATAATTCACCCCTCCACTTT
>TRBV4-1|TRBJ2-5|TRBD2|-
CASSPSGRGGLETQYF
TGCGCCAGCAGCCCTTCTGGGCGGGGGGGCCTCGAGACCCAGTACTTC
>TRBV14|TRBJ2-3|-|-
CASSQARRTSTDTQYF
TGTGCCAGCAGCCAGGCCCGACGGACTAGCACAGATACGCAGTATTTT
>TRBV19|TRBJ1-6|TRBD1|-
CASSARTGSNSPLHF
TGTGCCAGTAGTGCCCGGACAGGGAGCAATTCACCCCTCCACTTT
>TRBV5-1|TRBJ2-5|TRBD1|-
CASRRDWTGAQETQYF
TGCGCCAGCAGGCGCGATTGGACAGGGGCGCAAGAGACCCAGTACTTC
>TRBV29-1|TRBJ1-2|-|-
CSVDLQSYGYTF
TGCAGCGTTGATCTACAGAGCTATGGCTACACCTTC
>TRBV6-5|TRBJ1-1|-|-
CASSYSGVMNTEAFF
TGTGCCAGCAGTTACTCAGGGGTCATGAACACTGAAGCTTTCTTT
>TRBV11-2|TRBJ2-5|TRBD1|once
CASSFWTGGRETQYF
TGTGCCAGCAGCTTCTGGACAGGGGGGAGGGAGACCCAGTACTTC
>TRBV5-4|TRBJ2-1|TRBD1|-
CASSSPGQGHNEQFF
TGTGCCAGCAGCTCCCCGGGACAGGGGCACAATGAGCAGTTCTTC
>TRBV6-6|TRBJ1-6|-|-
CASSRGQSSYNSPLHF
TGTGCCAGCAGTCGTGGACAGAGCTCCTATAATTCACCCCTCCACTTT
>TRBV18|TRBJ2-7|-|-
CASLQGKGTEQYF
TGTGCCAGCTTACAGGGAAAGGGGACCGAGCAGTACTTC
>TRBV5-4|TRBJ2-5|-|-
CASSPRSGQETQYF
TGTGCCAGCAGTCCAAGATCGGGTCAAGAGACCCAGTACTTC
>TRBV5-6|TRBJ1-4|TRBD1|once
CASSVGQGEEKLFF
TGTGCCAGCAGCGTGGGACAGGGGGAGGAAAAACTGTTTTTT
>TRBV7-2|TRBJ1-1|-|-
CASSLSTVWNTEAFF
TGTGCCAGCAGCTTGTCGACAGTTTGGAACACTGAAGCTTTCTTT
>TRBV4-1|TRBJ2-2|-|-
CASSPFSGSEAGELFF
TGCGCCAGCAGCCCTTTCAGTGGTAGTGAGGCCGGGGAGCTGTTTTTT
>TRBV6-5|TRBJ2-1|-|few
CASTGRLDEQFF
TGTGCCAGCACGGGTCGGTTGGATGAGCAGTTCTTC
>TRBV19|TRBJ2-5|-|-
CASSISDSQTQYF
TGTGCCAGTAGTATATCGGACAGCCAGACCCAGTACTTC
>TRBV3-1/TRBV3-2|TRBJ2-1|TRBD1|-
CASSLRKGTGPNEQFF
TGTGCCAGCAGCCTGAGGAAAGGGACAGGGCCCAATGAGCAGTTCTTC
>TRBV28|TRBJ2-7|TRBD1|-
CASTPGGGQGISYEQYF
TGTGCCAGCACTCCCGGGGGGGGACAGGGGATCTCCTACGAGCAGTACTTC
>TRBV5-4|TRBJ1-1|-|-
CASSLALLTGNTEAFF
TGTGCCAGCAGCTTGGCGCTACTTACCGGGAACACTGAAGCTTTCTTT
>TRBV11-2|TRBJ1-1|TRBD1|-
CASSLLQGAGNTEAFF
TGTGCCAGCAGCTTATTACAGGGGGCGGGAAACACTGAAGCTTTCTTT
>TRBV10-3|TRBJ1-6|-|-
CAISTLPGPLHF
TGTGCCATCAGTACTCTCCCGGGACCCCTCCACTTT
>TRBV2|TRBJ2-2|TRBD1|-
CASSATGEVTGELFF
TGTGCCAGCAGTGCGACAGGGGAAGTGACCGGGGAGCTGTTTTTT
>TRBV9|TRBJ1-2|-|-
CASSVAPGTGTGVTF
-
>TRBV27|TRBJ1-1|-|-
CASLDTNAYGNTEAFF
TGTGCCAGCTTGGACACCAACGCATACGGGAACACTGAAGCTTTCTTT
>TRBV15|TRBJ1-5|-|once
CATSRDRQGNNQPQHF
TGTGCCACCAGCAGAGATCGGCAGGGGAACAATCAGCCCCAGCATTTT
>TRBV27|TRBJ1-1|-|-
CASSLSFQGGSAFF
TGTGCCAGCAGTTTATCGTTCCAGGGCGGTTCAGCTTTCTTT
>TRBV5-4|TRBJ2-7|-|-
CASSLDGPYGEQYF
TGTGCCAGCAGCTTGGATGGTCCCTATGGCGAGCAGTACTTC
>TRBV2|TRBJ2-3|-|-
CASGGSASSTDTQYF
TGTGCCAGCGGGGGGTCAGCTTCTAGCACAGATACGCAGTATTTT
>TRBV15|TRBJ1-4|-|-
CATSRSRQDEKLFF
TGTGCCACCAGCAGGTCTCGACAGGATGAAAAACTGTTTTTT
>TRBV4-3|TRBJ2-7|TRBD1|-
CASSQGPGTGLEQYF
TGCGCCAGCAGCCAAGGTCCCGGGACAGGGCTCGAGCAGTACTTC
>TRBV12-3/TRBV12-4|TRBJ1-1|-|few
CASSLSGREAFF
TGTGCCAGCAGTTTATCAGGGCGTGAAGCTTTCTTT
>TRBV7-3|TRBJ1-1|-|-
CASSLRQNTEAFF
TGTGCCAGCAGCCTAAGACAGAACACTGAAGCTTTCTTT
>TRBV19|TRBJ2-7|TRBD2|-
CASSIRGGEQYF
TGTGCCAGTAGTATTCGGGGGGGCGAGCAGTACTTC
>TRBV19|TRBJ2-1|-|-
CASTKTGLSYNEQFF
TGTGCCAGTACCAAAACAGGGCTATCCTACAATGAGCAGTTCTTC
>TRBV7-8|TRBJ2-7|TRBD2|-
CASSPRTSGGYEQYF
TGTGCCAGCAGCCCTCGGACTAGCGGGGGCTACGAGCAGTACTTC
>TRBV9|TRBJ1-3|-|-
CASSVDEGFLYF
TGTGCCAGCAGCGTAGACGAGGGTTTCTTATATTTT
>TRBV6-5|TRBJ1-1|-|-
CASSYSGGPAFF
TGTGCCAGCAGTTACTCGGGGGGTCCAGCTTTCTTT
>TRBV29-1|TRBJ1-2|-|-
CSVGTGSKGDTF
-
>TRBV9|TRBJ1-2|-|-
CASSPPDSYGYTF
TGTGCCAGCAGCCCACCGGACAGCTATGGCTACACCTTC
>TRBV19|TRBJ2-2|-|few
CASSVTGSTGELFF
TGTGCCAGTAGTGTCACAGGGAGTACCGGGGAGCTGTTTTTT
>TRBV19|TRBJ2-1|-|-
CASSIDAGASYNEQFF
TGTGCCAGTAGTATAGATGCGGGGGCCTCCTACAATGAGCAGTTCTTC